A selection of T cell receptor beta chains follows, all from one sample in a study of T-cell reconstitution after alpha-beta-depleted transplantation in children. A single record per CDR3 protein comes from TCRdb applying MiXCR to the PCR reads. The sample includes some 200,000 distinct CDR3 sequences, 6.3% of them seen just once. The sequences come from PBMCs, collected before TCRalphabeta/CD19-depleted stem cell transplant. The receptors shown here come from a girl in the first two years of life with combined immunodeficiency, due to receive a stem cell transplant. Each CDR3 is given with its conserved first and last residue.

cdr3_aa: CASSQDRTGVRGYTF; v_call: TRBV4-3
cdr3_aa: CASSLNRDVANYGYTF; v_call: TRBV12-3/TRBV12-4
cdr3_aa: CASSQHNYILADTQYF; v_call: TRBV4-3
cdr3_aa: CASSLDLEKQYF; v_call: TRBV5-8
cdr3_aa: CASTARFGRETQYF; v_call: TRBV28
cdr3_aa: CASSRTSGANVLTF; v_call: TRBV4-1
cdr3_aa: CASSPGPTQPQHF; v_call: TRBV4-1
cdr3_aa: CASSFYFPLAGGSDEQFF; v_call: TRBV7-2
cdr3_aa: CASSVAWGGNNEQFF; v_call: TRBV9
cdr3_aa: CASSFSQGPYEQYF; v_call: TRBV12-3/TRBV12-4
cdr3_aa: CASTLGTSGGSLRPYNEQFF; v_call: TRBV12-3/TRBV12-4
cdr3_aa: CASSSDSGRASETQYF; v_call: TRBV7-9
cdr3_aa: CASKNSYEQYF; v_call: TRBV28
cdr3_aa: CASRALAGGYEQYF; v_call: TRBV27
cdr3_aa: CASSLRLAGGLIDEQYF; v_call: TRBV5-6
cdr3_aa: CARQVCYEQYF; v_call: TRBV28
cdr3_aa: CSANSGRYEQFF; v_call: TRBV20-1
cdr3_aa: CASSAGGTGDQPQHF; v_call: TRBV9
cdr3_aa: CASSQERTSGGPSSYNEQFF; v_call: TRBV4-2
cdr3_aa: CASTLVAGPYEQYF; v_call: TRBV27
cdr3_aa: CASTPRGRVNSPLHF; v_call: TRBV28
cdr3_aa: CASSLGGLSGNTIYF; v_call: TRBV11-3
cdr3_aa: CSAQWSSYEQYF; v_call: TRBV29-1
cdr3_aa: CASSLILSSGSNEQFF; v_call: TRBV5-1
cdr3_aa: CASSYWVRSLMDSGELFF; v_call: TRBV6-2/TRBV6-3
cdr3_aa: CASSQDQDLHYEQYF; v_call: TRBV4-3
cdr3_aa: CASSYSFPQYF; v_call: TRBV6-6
cdr3_aa: CASTGPPWAFF; v_call: TRBV7-9
cdr3_aa: CASCRGRVGAEQYF; v_call: TRBV7-8
cdr3_aa: CASSLGGGGAYNEQFF; v_call: TRBV7-2
cdr3_aa: CSARVTDTGELFF; v_call: TRBV20-1
cdr3_aa: CASSVRTGWIVETQYF; v_call: TRBV7-9
cdr3_aa: CAISASGEETQYF; v_call: TRBV10-3
cdr3_aa: CASSFPVDTLTGANVLTF; v_call: TRBV12-3/TRBV12-4
cdr3_aa: CASSPPQGQDGYTF; v_call: TRBV7-9
cdr3_aa: CASSQVALSYNEQFF; v_call: TRBV4-2
cdr3_aa: CAISVPTSGGGTYEQYF; v_call: TRBV10-3